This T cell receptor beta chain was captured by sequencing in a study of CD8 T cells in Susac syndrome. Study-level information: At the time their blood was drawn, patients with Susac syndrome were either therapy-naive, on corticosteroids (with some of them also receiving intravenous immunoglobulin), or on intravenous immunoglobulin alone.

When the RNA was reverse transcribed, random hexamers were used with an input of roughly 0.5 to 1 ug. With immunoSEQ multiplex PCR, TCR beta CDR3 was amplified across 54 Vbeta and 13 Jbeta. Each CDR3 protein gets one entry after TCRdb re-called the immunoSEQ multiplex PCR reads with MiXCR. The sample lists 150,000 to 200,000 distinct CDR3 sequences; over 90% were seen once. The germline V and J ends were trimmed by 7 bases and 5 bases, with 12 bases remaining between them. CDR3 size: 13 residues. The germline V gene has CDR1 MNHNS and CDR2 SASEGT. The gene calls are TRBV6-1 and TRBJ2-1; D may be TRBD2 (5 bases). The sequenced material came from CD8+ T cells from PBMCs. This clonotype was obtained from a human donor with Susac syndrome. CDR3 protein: CASNSLGNNEQFF. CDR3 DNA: TGTGCCAGCAACAGTCTCGGGAACAATGAGCAGTTCTTC.